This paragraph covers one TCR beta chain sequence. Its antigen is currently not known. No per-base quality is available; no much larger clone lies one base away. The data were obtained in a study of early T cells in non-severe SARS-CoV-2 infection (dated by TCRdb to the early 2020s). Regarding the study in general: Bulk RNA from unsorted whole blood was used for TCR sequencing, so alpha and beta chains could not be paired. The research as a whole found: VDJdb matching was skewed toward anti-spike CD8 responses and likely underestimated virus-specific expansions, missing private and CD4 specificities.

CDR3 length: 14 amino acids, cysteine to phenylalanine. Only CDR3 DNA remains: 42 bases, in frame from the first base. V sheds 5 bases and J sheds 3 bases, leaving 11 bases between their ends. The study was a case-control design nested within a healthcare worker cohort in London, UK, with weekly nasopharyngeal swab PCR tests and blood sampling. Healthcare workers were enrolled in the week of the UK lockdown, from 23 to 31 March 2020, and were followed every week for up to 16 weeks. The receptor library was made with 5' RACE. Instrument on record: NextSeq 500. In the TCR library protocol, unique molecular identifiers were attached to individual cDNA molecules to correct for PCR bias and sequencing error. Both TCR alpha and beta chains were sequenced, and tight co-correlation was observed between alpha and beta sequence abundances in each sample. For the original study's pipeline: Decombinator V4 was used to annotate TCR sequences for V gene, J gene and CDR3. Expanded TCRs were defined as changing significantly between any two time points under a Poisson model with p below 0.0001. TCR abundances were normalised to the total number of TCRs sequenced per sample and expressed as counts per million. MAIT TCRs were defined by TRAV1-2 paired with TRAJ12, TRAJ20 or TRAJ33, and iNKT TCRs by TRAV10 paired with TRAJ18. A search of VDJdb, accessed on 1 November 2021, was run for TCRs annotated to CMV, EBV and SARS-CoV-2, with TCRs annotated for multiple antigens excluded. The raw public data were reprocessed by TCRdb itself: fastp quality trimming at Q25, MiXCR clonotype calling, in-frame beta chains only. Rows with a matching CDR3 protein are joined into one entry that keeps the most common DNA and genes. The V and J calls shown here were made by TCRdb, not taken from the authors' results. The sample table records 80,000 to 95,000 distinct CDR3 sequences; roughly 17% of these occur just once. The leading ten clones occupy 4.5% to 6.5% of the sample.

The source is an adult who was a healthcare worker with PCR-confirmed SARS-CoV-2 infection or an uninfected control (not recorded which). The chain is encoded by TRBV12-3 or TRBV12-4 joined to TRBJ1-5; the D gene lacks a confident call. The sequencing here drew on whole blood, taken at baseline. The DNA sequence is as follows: TGTGCCAGCAGTCCCGCGGCTTCCAATCAGCCCCAGCATTTT. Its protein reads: CASSPAASNQPQHF.